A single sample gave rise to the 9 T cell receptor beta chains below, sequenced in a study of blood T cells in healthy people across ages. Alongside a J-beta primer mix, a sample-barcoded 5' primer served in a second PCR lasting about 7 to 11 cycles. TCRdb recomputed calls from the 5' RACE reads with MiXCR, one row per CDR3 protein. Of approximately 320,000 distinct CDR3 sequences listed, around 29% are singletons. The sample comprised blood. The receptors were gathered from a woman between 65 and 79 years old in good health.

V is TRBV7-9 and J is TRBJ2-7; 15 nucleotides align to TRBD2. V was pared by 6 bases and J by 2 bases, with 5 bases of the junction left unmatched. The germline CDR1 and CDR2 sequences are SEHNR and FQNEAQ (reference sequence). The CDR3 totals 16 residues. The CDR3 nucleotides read TGTGCCAGCAGGTTGTGGACTAGCGGGAGGGCCTACGAGCAGTACTTC. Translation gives CASRLWTSGRAYEQYF.

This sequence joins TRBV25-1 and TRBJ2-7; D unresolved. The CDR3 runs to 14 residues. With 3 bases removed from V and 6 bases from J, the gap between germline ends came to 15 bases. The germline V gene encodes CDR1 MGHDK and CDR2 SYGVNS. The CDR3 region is CASSDRWASGEQYF. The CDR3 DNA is TGTGCCAGCAGTGACCGCTGGGCCTCGGGCGAGCAGTACTTC.

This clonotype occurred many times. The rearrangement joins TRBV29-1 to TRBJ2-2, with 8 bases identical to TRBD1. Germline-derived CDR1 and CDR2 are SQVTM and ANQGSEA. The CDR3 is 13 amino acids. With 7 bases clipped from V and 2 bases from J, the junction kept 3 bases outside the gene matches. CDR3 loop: CSATGGNTGELFF. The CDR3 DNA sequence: TGCAGCGCTACAGGGGGAAACACCGGGGAGCTGTTTTTT.

CDR3 nucleotide sequence: TGTGCCAGCAGAGTTTTGACAGGCACAGATACGCAGTATTTT. It encodes CASRVLTGTDTQYF. V gene TRBV7-8 combines with J gene TRBJ2-3; a weak D match, TRBD1 (5 bases). Germline V CDR1 and CDR2: SGHVS, FQNEAQ. V gave up 6 bases and J gave up 1 base, with 11 bases separating them. CDR3 length: 14 amino acids.

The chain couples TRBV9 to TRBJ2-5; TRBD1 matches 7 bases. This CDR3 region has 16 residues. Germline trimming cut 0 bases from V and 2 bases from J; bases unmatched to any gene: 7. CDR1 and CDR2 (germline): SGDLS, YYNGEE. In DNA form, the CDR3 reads TGTGCCAGCAGCGTAGGCACAGGGGAAAAACAAGAGACCCAGTACTTC. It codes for CASSVGTGEKQETQYF.

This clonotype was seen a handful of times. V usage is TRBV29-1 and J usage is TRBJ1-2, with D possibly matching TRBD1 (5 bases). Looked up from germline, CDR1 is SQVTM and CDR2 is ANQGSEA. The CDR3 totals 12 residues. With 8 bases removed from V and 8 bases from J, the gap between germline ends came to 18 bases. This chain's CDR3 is CSSGLGMEGYTF. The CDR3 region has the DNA TGCAGCTCGGGACTGGGAATGGAGGGCTACACCTTC.

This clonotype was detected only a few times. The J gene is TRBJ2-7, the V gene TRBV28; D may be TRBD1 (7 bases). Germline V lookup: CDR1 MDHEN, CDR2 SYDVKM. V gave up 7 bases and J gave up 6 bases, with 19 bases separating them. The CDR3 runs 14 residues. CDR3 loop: CASKVVSGGSEQYF. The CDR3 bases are TGTGCCAGCAAGGTCGTCTCAGGGGGGAGCGAGCAGTACTTC.

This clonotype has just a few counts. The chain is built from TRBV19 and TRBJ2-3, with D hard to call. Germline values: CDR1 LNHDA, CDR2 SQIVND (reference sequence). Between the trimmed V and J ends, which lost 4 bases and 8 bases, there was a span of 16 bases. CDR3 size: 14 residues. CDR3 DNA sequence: TGTGCCAGTAGTACGGGCCCTGGGATAGGTACGCAGTATTTT. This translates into CASSTGPGIGTQYF.

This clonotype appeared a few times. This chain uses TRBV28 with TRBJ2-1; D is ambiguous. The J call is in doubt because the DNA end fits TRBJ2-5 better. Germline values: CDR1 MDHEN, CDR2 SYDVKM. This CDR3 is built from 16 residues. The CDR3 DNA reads TGTGCCAGCAGTTTAGGTCCCAGTACGCCGGTGGAGACCCAGTACTTC. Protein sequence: CASSLGPSTPVETQYF.